This TCR beta chain was recovered during a study of cytomegalovirus exposure and HLA in healthy donors. Study-level background: In a previous analysis, about 100 million unique TCR beta sequences were found from 150 million to 200 million T cells.

V was shortened by 7 bases and J by 9 bases, with 9 bases between the two germline ends. CDR3 length: 10 residues. CDR1 and CDR2 (germline): MDHEN, SYDVKM. PCR amplification relied on 60 Vbeta primers (plus 13 Jbeta primers). Generated by immunoSEQ multiplex PCR, the TCRdb table keeps only in-frame clones and is missing some. The sample lists roughly 190,000 clones; 87% were seen once. The chain recombines TRBV28 with TRBJ1-1; weak D call: TRBD1 (5 bases). The origin of this receptor is a man aged 30 to 45 in good health and CMV-seronegative. Sequenced: PBMCs. CDR3 nucleotide sequence: TGTGCCAGCAATGCAGGGAAAGCTTTCTTT. Encoded protein: CASNAGKAFF.